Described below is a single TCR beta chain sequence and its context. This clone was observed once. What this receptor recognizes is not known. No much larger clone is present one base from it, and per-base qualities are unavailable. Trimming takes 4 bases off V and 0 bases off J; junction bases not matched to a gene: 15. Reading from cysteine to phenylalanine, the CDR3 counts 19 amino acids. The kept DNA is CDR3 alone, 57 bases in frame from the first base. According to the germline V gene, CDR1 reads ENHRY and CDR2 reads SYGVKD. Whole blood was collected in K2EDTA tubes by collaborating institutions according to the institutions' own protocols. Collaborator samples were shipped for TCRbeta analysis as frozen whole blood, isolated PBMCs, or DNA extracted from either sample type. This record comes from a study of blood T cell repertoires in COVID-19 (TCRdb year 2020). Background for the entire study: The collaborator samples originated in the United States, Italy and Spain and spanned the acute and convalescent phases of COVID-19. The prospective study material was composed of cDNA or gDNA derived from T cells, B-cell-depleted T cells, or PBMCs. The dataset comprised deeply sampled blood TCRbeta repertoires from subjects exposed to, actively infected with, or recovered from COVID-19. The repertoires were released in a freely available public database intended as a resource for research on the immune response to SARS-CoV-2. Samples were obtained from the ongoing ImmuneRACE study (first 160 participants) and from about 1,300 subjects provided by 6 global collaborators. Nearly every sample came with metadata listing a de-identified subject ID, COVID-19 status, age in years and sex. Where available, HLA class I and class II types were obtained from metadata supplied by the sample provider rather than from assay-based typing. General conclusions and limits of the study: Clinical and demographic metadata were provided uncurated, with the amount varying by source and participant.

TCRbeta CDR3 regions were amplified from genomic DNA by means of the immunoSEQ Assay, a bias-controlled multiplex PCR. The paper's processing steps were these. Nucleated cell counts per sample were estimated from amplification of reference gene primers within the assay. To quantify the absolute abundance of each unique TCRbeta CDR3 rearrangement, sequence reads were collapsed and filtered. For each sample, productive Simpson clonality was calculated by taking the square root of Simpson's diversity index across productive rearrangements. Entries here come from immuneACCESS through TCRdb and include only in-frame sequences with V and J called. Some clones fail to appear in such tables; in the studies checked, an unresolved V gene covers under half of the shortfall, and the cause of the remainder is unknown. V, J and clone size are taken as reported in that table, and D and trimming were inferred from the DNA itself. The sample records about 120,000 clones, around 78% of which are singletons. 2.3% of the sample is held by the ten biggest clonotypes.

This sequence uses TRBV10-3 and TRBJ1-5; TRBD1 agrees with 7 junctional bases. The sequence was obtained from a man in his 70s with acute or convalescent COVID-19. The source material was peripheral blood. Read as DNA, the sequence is TGTGCCATCAGTGCAACCCTGAGGGGGCAGGCGGATAGCAATCAGCCCCAGCATTTT. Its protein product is CAISATLRGQADSNQPQHF.